Shown below are 12 T cell receptor beta chains from a single sample sequenced in a study of shared clonotypes between healthy human individuals. The repertoire was sequenced with immunoSEQ multiplex PCR; TCRdb's copy has only in-frame clones and lacks some. The sample carries 780,000 or so clones, approximately 72% recorded once. The sample comprised memory CD4+ T cells sorted from blood. Noted subset: CD45RA-negative fraction. The origin of the receptors is a woman under 40 in good health.

The V gene is TRBV19, the J gene TRBJ1-2; weak D call: TRBD1 (5 bases). The CDR3 extends over 18 amino acids. The ends were cut back, 0 bases at V and 0 bases at J, with 17 bases in the middle. Looked up from germline, CDR1 is LNHDA and CDR2 is SQIVND (reference sequence). CDR3 region: CASSIDRPRGSPNYGYTF. In DNA form, the CDR3 reads TGTGCCAGTAGTATAGACCGACCTCGGGGGAGTCCTAACTATGGCTACACCTTC.

The chain joins TRBV19 to TRBJ1-2; D uncertain. Germline CDR1 and CDR2: LNHDA and SQIVND (reference sequence). This CDR3 contains 12 residues. V was clipped by 5 bases and J by 8 bases, with 12 bases between them. The CDR3 nucleotides are TGTGCCAGTAGTCCCCCTAGCTGGGGCTACACCTTC. Its protein is CASSPPSWGYTF.

This clone was counted once. The CDR3 region is CASSSREGPNEQFF. CDR3 bases: TGTGCCAGCTCAAGTCGGGAGGGCCCCAATGAGCAGTTCTTC. The gene calls are TRBV18 and TRBJ2-1; 8 bases are a match to TRBD2. Germline CDR1 reads KGHSH; CDR2 reads LQKENI. This CDR3 has 14 residues. J gave up 6 bases and V 5 bases, and 6 bases lay outside the gene matches.

The V call is TRBV11-2, the J call TRBJ2-7; 7 nucleotides match TRBD1. Germline CDR1 reads SGHAT; CDR2 reads FQNNGV. V gave up 5 bases and J gave up 4 bases; unmatched junction bases: 11. The CDR3 consists of 15 residues. The CDR3 here is CASSPGGQHTYEQYF. The CDR3 DNA reads as TGTGCCAGCAGCCCTGGGGGACAGCATACGTACGAGCAGTACTTC.

The V and J genes are TRBV5-8 and TRBJ1-4; D not certain. The CDR3 extends over 14 amino acids. Trimming stripped 3 bases from V and 5 bases from J, with 11 bases between. Germline V lookup: CDR1 SGHTS, CDR2 YDEGEE. The CDR3 reads CASSSTSVNEKLFF. CDR3 nucleotides: TGTGCCAGCAGCTCGACATCTGTAAATGAAAAACTGTTTTTT.

The chain combines TRBV9 with TRBJ2-2; D unclear. The germline gives CDR1 SGDLS, CDR2 YYNGEE. The CDR3 runs to 12 residues. V was cut by 4 bases and J by 9 bases, with 10 bases left in between. CDR3 nucleotides: TGTGCCAGCAGCAATCTAGGGTGGGAGCTGTTTTTT. This gives the protein CASSNLGWELFF.

This clone has more than one count but fewer than ten. The V and J genes are TRBV27 and TRBJ2-3; maybe TRBD1 (6 bases). V was shortened by 5 bases and J by 5 bases, with 14 bases between the two germline ends. This CDR3 has 14 amino acids. Germline CDR1 and CDR2: MNHEY and SMNVEV (reference sequence). The CDR3 region has the DNA TGTGCCAGCAGTCCGGGACAAGAGATAGATACGCAGTATTTT. Its protein product is CASSPGQEIDTQYF.

This chain joins TRBV6-1 and TRBJ1-5; tentatively, D is TRBD1 (6 bases). CDR1 is MNHNS and CDR2 is SASEGT in the germline V gene. This CDR3 spans 16 amino acids. V lost 0 bases and J 6 bases, leaving 15 bases between the germline ends. CDR3 coding DNA: TGTGCCAGCAGTGAAGCGATCGTAGGAGGGGGTCAGCCCCAGCATTTT. Amino acid sequence: CASSEAIVGGGQPQHF.

This chain uses TRBV7-2 with TRBJ2-7, with TRBD2 as a possible D gene (5 bases). V lost 5 bases and J lost 2, with 19 bases in between. CDR1 and CDR2 (germline): SGHTA, FQGNSA. This CDR3 has 16 amino acids. The CDR3 spells CASSAQDSPAPYEQYF. In DNA form, the CDR3 reads TGTGCCAGCAGCGCCCAGGACTCCCCGGCACCCTACGAGCAGTACTTC.

CDR3 sequence (DNA): TGTGCCAGCAGCGTAGAGCTCAGATCCTGGATAAATGAGCAGTTCTTC. It yields the protein CASSVELRSWINEQFF. The V gene is TRBV9, the J gene TRBJ2-1, with D uncertain. Trimming shortened V by 0 bases and J by 7 bases, and 17 bases separated the two germline ends. The CDR3 has 16 amino acids. Germline-derived CDR1 and CDR2 are SGDLS and YYNGEE.

V gene TRBV6-4 combines with J gene TRBJ2-7; D may be TRBD2 (7 bases). The CDR3 loop spans 15 amino acids. Trimming removed 0 bases at V and 7 bases at J, with 16 bases between. Germline CDR1 is MRHNA and CDR2 is SNTAGT. The CDR3 is CASSDSKGGPREQYF. The CDR3 bases are TGTGCCAGCAGTGACTCGAAGGGGGGGCCGAGGGAGCAGTACTTC.

This chain links TRBV5-1 with TRBJ1-4, with TRBD1 matching over 7 bases. Germline V gene data show CDR1 as SGHRS and CDR2 as YFSETQ. The CDR3 length is 15 residues. With V trimmed by 5 bases and J by 8 bases, 12 bases remained unmatched. DNA for the CDR3: TGCGCCAGCAGGTTGACAGGGCTCGATGTAGAAAAACTGTTTTTT. As protein: CASRLTGLDVEKLFF. The full variable domain, completed using reference TRBV5-1 and TRBJ1-4, is KAGVTQTPRYLIKTRGQQVTLSCSPISGHRSVSWYQQTPGQGLQFLFEYFSETQRNKGNFPGRFSGRQFSNSRSEMNVSTLELGDSALYLCASRLTGLDVEKLFFGSGTQLSVL.